This paragraph reports one T cell receptor (beta chain). Its target is not known. This entry is derived from a study of blood T cells in healthy people across ages. As for the study in general: About one barcoded beta molecule was captured per two T cells (by template switching).

Overall study results and limits: PBMCs went unsorted, and a conclusive naive versus antigen-experienced comparison was therefore prevented.

With a J-beta primer mix and a sample-barcoded 5' primer, a second PCR ran 7 to 11 cycles. TCRdb independently ran MiXCR on the 5' RACE reads; one entry per CDR3 protein. The sample has around 780,000 distinct CDR3 sequences, 45% to 70% seen once. Germline V gives CDR1 LGHNA, CDR2 YSLEER. The CDR3 covers 18 residues. The V and J ends lost 0 bases and 2 bases respectively, with 19 bases between them. The receptor was isolated from a man in his forties or fifties in good health. Material: blood. The J gene is TRBJ2-5, the V gene TRBV4-3; perhaps TRBD1 as D (6 bases). The CDR3 nucleotides read TGCGCCAGCAGCCAAGAATCTACGGGAATAAGGGGGCAAGAGACCCAGTACTTC. Protein: CASSQESTGIRGQETQYF.